The entry below describes one TCR beta chain. Antigen: not known. One end of the junction does not line up with germline, which may come from a read error. The entry originates in a study of Graves' ophthalmopathy and Graves' hyperthyroidism. Study outcomes and limitations: Thyroid clonotypes that were expanded above 0.001 frequency mostly also appeared in blood.

Only newly diagnosed hyperthyroidism patients aged 18 to 65, with under 2 months' duration, were enrolled. CDR1 is MGHDK, CDR2 SYGVNS, per germline. The CDR3 sequence is 15 residues long. Amplifying from RNA transcripts, the study obtained TCR beta CDR3 regions. Following a first-round RT-PCR that used HTBI primers, a second-round multiplex PCR was carried out. One entry per CDR3 protein results from TCRdb running MiXCR on the multiplex PCR reads. In the table there are about 1.1 million distinct CDR3 sequences, around a third of which are singletons. The specimen was peripheral blood or thyroid tissue (not recorded which). This chain connects TRBV25-1 to TRBJ2-7; tentative D call: TRBD2 (5 bases). This clonotype was sampled from an adult man with Graves' hyperthyroidism. The chain's CDR3 is CACSVRGIAAYEQYF. The DNA of the CDR3 is TGTGCCTGCAGTGTTAGAGGGATAGCAGCCTACGAGCAGTACTTC.